Below are 10 T cell receptor beta chains sequenced from a single sample in a study of T-cell memory formation after mild COVID-19. MiXCR was run by TCRdb on the 5' RACE reads, yielding one entry per CDR3 protein. The sample has about 140,000 distinct CDR3 sequences, approximately 14% seen once. Sequenced sample: PBMCs or a T cell subset sorted from them (not recorded which). The source of these receptors is an adult woman who had mild COVID-19 (a few samples of this study predate the infection). Cell type and time point are not known.

The chain couples TRBV7-3 to TRBJ2-3; 10 bases agree with TRBD2. CDR1 SGHTA and CDR2 FQGTGA come from the germline V gene. The junction had 4 bases not matched to a gene; V was cut back by 6 bases and J by 1 base. This CDR3 is built from 15 residues. The CDR3 nucleotides read TGTGCCAGCAGTCGAGCGGGGGGGCGCACAGATACGCAGTATTTT. Translating it yields CASSRAGGRTDTQYF.

This chain connects TRBV9 to TRBJ2-7, with D tentatively TRBD1 or TRBD2 (5 bases each). The germline V and J ends were trimmed by 2 bases and 6 bases, with 12 bases remaining between them. Germline loops: CDR1 SGDLS, CDR2 YYNGEE. CDR3 length equals 13 residues. CDR3 sequence reads: CASSVGTPGEQYV. CDR3 bases: TGTGCCAGCAGCGTCGGGACCCCAGGCGAGCAGTACGTC.

This clonotype was seen only a few times. This chain connects TRBV12-3 or TRBV12-4 to TRBJ2-7; D is unclear. This CDR3 has 14 amino acids. V was trimmed by 5 bases and J by 3 bases, leaving 14 bases between them. The chain's CDR3 is CASSPRPGHYEQYF. CDR3 coding DNA: TGTGCCAGCAGTCCCCGGCCCGGGCACTACGAGCAGTACTTC.

This sequence joins TRBV27 and TRBJ2-7; TRBD1 matches 7 bases. Trimming removed 4 bases from V and 3 bases from J; junction bases left unmatched: 12. CDR1 and CDR2 (germline): MNHEY, SMNVEV (reference sequence). This CDR3 is built from 16 residues. This CDR3 is CASSSSRGGTVYEQYF. Written as DNA, the CDR3 is TGTGCCAGCAGTTCATCGCGAGGGGGCACCGTCTACGAGCAGTACTTC.

There are a few counts of this clonotype. V gene TRBV9 combines with J gene TRBJ2-7; D is ambiguous. Germline CDR1 reads SGDLS; CDR2 reads YYNGEE. This CDR3 spans 16 amino acids. Trimming took off 3 bases at V and 3 bases at J, with 19 bases between the two ends. CDR3 nucleotides: TGTGCCAGCAGCGGGACGGACGGTCCCCCTTTCTACGAGCAGTACTTC. Protein sequence: CASSGTDGPPFYEQYF.

The J gene is TRBJ2-3, the V gene TRBV12-3 or TRBV12-4; tentatively, D is TRBD1 (6 bases). CDR3 length equals 18 residues. With 6 bases removed from V and 0 bases from J, the gap between germline ends came to 22 bases. CDR3 amino acids: CASSPSRTDEPSTDTQYF. CDR3 bases: TGTGCCAGCAGCCCCAGCCGGACAGATGAACCGAGCACAGATACGCAGTATTTT.

The chain carries TRBV12-3 or TRBV12-4 and TRBJ2-7, with D possibly being TRBD1 (6 bases). This CDR3 is built from 13 residues. The V end lost 6 bases, the J end lost 2 bases, and 11 bases lay between the germline ends. The CDR3 loop reads CASRRQEAYEQYF. As DNA, the CDR3 is TGTGCCAGCAGGCGACAGGAGGCCTACGAGCAGTACTTC.

This clonotype has a handful of counts. V and J are TRBV6-5 and TRBJ1-2; D ambiguous. Trimming removed 5 bases at V and 0 bases at J, with 13 bases between. CDR1 and CDR2 (germline): MNHEY, SVGAGI. CDR3 length equals 15 residues. DNA for the CDR3: TGTGCCAGCAGTCGACGAGAGTTAGCTAACTATGGCTACACCTTC. Amino acid sequence: CASSRRELANYGYTF.

The chain joins TRBV7-9 to TRBJ1-2; D may be TRBD1 (5 bases). The CDR3 length is 15 residues. The ends were cut back, 3 bases at V and 1 base at J, with 12 bases in the middle. From germline, CDR1 is SEHNR and CDR2 FQNEAQ (reference sequence). CDR3: CASSFVDSYNYGYTF. DNA of the CDR3: TGTGCCAGCAGCTTTGTTGACAGTTATAACTATGGCTACACCTTC. Full variable domain (remainder filled in from reference TRBV7-9 and TRBJ1-2): DTGVSQNPRHKITKRGQNVTFRCDPISEHNRLYWYRQTLGQGPEFLTYFQNEAQLEKSRLLSDRFSAERPKGSFSTLEIQRTEQGDSAMYLCASSFVDSYNYGYTFGSGTRLTVV.

CDR3 bases: TGTGCCAGCAGGGCGGGGGGCCCTGGAAACACCATATATTTT. It is translated as CASRAGGPGNTIYF. This chain links TRBV12-3 or TRBV12-4 with TRBJ1-3, with a possible D match to TRBD1 (6 bases). V dropped 6 bases and J dropped 2 bases, with 11 bases sitting between them. This CDR3 region has 14 residues.